Sequencing of this T cell receptor (beta chain) was carried out in a study of shared T cell receptors in the human thymus. Using immunoSEQ multiplex PCR, the repertoire was profiled, and TCRdb retains in-frame clones only, with some absent. The data show about 710,000 clones, around 87% seen once. The CDR3 length is 15 residues. From germline, CDR1 is SGHAT and CDR2 FQNNGV. Trimming at V came to 4 bases and at J to 8 bases, leaving 4 bases not matched to a gene. This sample also belongs to another study, concerning human thymus T cells. That work adds: The donor group consisted of healthy Finnish infants who were having corrective surgery for congenital heart defects. The thymus tissue came from resections taken during corrective heart surgery. Repertoires from thymus and blood appeared to show biased V and J gene usage. The related literature has documented a marked overlap of thymic repertoires among unrelated individuals.

The sequenced sample was thymocytes. The V and J genes are TRBV11-2 and TRBJ2-1, with 14 bases lining up with TRBD2. The receptor was derived from a boy in the first two years of life with a congenital heart defect. CDR3 bases: TGTGCCAGCAGCTCCGGGACTAGCGGGAGAGATGAGCAGTTCTTC. Encoded protein: CASSSGTSGRDEQFF.